This T cell receptor (beta chain) was recorded in a study of T cell repertoires in cytomegalovirus infection. This clonotype was picked up many times. TCRdb re-called the reads with MiXCR, one entry per CDR3 protein. Here the sample spans a few hundred thousand distinct CDR3 sequences, about a sixth being singletons. V lost 6 bases and J lost 6; bases outside the gene matches: 13. Germline-derived CDR1 and CDR2 are LNHDA and SQIVND (reference sequence). The CDR3 covers 16 residues. The TCR sequence derives from a human donor in good health (CMV status not recorded). Some clones in this sample may be carry-over from other donors' samples. Sequencing was carried out using CD8+ T cells from PBMCs. The chain has TRBV19 and TRBJ2-1; 8 bases align to TRBD1. CDR3 in amino acids: CASRSFGQGAPNEQFF. The CDR3 bases are TGTGCCAGTAGGAGTTTTGGGCAGGGGGCACCCAATGAGCAGTTCTTC. The whole variable domain, remainder taken from reference TRBV19 and TRBJ2-1, is DGGITQSPKYLFRKEGQNVTLSCEQNLNHDAMYWYRQDPGQGLRLIYYSQIVNDFQKGDIAEGYSVSREKKESFPLTVTSAQKNPTAFYLCASRSFGQGAPNEQFFGPGTRLTVL.